The TCR beta chain under discussion was sequenced for a study of T cell responses to AZD1222 COVID-19 vaccine. Study-level results: Only 5 or 6 AZD1222 recipients tested seropositive at baseline. Increased Spike-specific TCR breadth and depth were observed after two AZD1222 doses.

A remark on this clone: Its antigen is as yet unknown.

CDR3 length equals 15 residues. The germline V and J ends were trimmed by 2 bases and 7 bases, with 15 bases remaining between them. Germline assignment: CDR1 SGHRS and CDR2 YFSETQ. The method was immunoSEQ multiplex PCR; TCRdb's version includes in-frame clones alone and lacks a portion of them. The data contain roughly 150,000 clones, roughly 90% of them singletons. This receptor was taken from an adult who received the AZD1222 COVID-19 vaccine. The specimen was peripheral blood, collected 28 days after the second AZD1222 dose. The rearrangement joins TRBV5-1 to TRBJ2-2; D perhaps matches TRBD2 (7 bases). CDR3 bases: TGCGCCAGCAGCTTCGGGGGGCCCCGGGGCGGGGAGCTGTTTTTT. This translates into CASSFGGPRGGELFF.